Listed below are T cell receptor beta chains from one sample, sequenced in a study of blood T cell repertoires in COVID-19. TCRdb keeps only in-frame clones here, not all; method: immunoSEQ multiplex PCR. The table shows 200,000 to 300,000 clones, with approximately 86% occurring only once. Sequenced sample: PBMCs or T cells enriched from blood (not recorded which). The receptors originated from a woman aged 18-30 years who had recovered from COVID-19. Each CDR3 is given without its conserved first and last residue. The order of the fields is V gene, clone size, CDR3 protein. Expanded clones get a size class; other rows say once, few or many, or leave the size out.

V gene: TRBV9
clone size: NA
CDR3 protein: ASSVPSDRTSGVEDTQY

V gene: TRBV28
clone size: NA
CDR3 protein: ASSLAREGSPTKQY

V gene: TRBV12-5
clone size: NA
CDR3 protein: ASGSPGLAGETQY

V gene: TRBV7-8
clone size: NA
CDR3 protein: ASSRGLAGVNNEQF

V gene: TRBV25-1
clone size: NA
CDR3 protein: ASSAYTGYEQY

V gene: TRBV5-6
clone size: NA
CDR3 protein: ASSLGTSGTNVGTDTQY

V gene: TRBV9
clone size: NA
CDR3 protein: ASTWQSEADEQF

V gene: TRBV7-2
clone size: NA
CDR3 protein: ASSTRLVGGDTQY

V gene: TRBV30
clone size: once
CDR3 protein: AWSGGATDTQY

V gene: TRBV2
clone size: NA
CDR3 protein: ASRGGGGQPQH

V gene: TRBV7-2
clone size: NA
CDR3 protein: ASTGTGSGELF

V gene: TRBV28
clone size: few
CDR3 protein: ASRTGTEYGYT

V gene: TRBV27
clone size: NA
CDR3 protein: ASSLAGSYEQY

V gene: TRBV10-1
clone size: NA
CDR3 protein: ASSPGTGGEKLF